These 2 T cell receptor beta chains came from one sample sequenced in a study of blood T cell repertoires in COVID-19. This table comes from immunoSEQ multiplex PCR, and its TCRdb copy is limited to in-frame clones, with some not included. Of more than 110,000 clones listed, roughly 89% are singletons. Input material: peripheral blood. The receptor source for this set is a woman in her thirties or forties with acute or convalescent COVID-19.

This chain connects TRBV30 to TRBJ1-2; TRBD1 matches at 9 bases. CDR3 size: 16 residues. CDR1 GTSNPN and CDR2 SVGIG come from the germline V gene (reference sequence). The V and J ends lost 1 base and 4 bases, in that order; junction bases with no gene match: 10. CDR3 in amino acids: CAWSDPPGQGAYGYTF. For the CDR3, the DNA is TGTGCCTGGAGTGATCCCCCGGGACAGGGAGCCTATGGCTACACCTTC.

The chain combines TRBV15 with TRBJ1-3; D is unclear. The CDR3 spans 17 residues. Looked up from germline, CDR1 is LNHNV and CDR2 is YYDKDF (reference sequence). The germline V and J ends were trimmed by 1 base and 0 bases, with 13 bases remaining between them. The CDR3 reads CATSRGGSQRSGNTIYF. The CDR3 coding sequence is TGTGCCACCAGCAGAGGAGGGTCGCAGCGCTCTGGAAACACCATATATTTT.